The clone carrying this T cell receptor beta chain showed up just once. No antigen is known for it. The sample comes from a study of T cells in localized non-small cell lung cancer. The study's findings and limits: Heterogeneity stays possible, as sequencing covered only one tumor region. The highest T cell clonality was in uninvolved adjacent lung, above tumor. The appearance of a median 57 of the top 100 tumor clones was seen in adjacent lung. Longer overall survival was seen with higher T cell density measured in blood.

Trimming stripped 4 bases from V and 5 bases from J, with 17 bases between. The germline V gene encodes CDR1 MDHEN and CDR2 SYDVKM. CDR3 length: 15 residues. Sequencing used immunoSEQ multiplex PCR; TCRdb keeps in-frame clones, though not all of them. The table records under 50,000 clones, about 88% of them present only once. The rearrangement uses TRBV28 and TRBJ1-2; D might be TRBD1 (6 bases). The specimen was PBMCs, collected before any cancer treatment. The sequence was obtained from a man aged 40-75 years with stage II lung adenocarcinoma. CDR3 nucleotide sequence: TGTGCCAGCAGTTCCCCCAAATGGGGGCGATATGGCTACACCTTC. It is translated as CASSSPKWGRYGYTF.